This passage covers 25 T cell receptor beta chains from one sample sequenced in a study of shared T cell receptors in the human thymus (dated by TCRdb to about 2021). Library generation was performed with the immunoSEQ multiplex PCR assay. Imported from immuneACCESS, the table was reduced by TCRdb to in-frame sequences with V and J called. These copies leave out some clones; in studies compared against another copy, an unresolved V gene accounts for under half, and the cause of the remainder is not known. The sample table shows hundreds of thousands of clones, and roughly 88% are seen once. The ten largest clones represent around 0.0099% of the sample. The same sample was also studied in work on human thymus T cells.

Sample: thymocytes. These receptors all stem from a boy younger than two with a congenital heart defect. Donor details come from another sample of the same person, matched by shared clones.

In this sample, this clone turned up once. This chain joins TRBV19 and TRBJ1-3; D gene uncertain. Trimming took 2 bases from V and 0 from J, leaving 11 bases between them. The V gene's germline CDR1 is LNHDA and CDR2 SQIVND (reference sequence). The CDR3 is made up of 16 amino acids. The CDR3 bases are TGTGCCAGTAGTATATTTCCGCCGAGCTCTGGAAACACCATATATTTT. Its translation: CASSIFPPSSGNTIYF.

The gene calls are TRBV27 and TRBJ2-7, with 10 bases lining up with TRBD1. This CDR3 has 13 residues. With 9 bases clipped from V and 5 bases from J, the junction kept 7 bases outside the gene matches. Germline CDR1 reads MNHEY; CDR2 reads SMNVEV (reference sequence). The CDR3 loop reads CASRTGGLNEQYF. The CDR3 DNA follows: TGTGCCAGTCGGACAGGGGGGTTGAACGAGCAGTACTTC.

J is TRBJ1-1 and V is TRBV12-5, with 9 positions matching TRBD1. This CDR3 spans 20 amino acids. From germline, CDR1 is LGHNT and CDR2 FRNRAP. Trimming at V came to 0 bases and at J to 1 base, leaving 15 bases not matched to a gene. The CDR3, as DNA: TGTGCTAGTGGTTTGGTGGGACTGCTACTACAGGGGGCCGGGAACACTGAAGCTTTCTTT. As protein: CASGLVGLLLQGAGNTEAFF. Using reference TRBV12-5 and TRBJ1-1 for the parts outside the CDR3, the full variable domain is DARVTQTPRHKVTEMGQEVTMRCQPILGHNTVFWYRQTMMQGLELLAYFRNRAPLDDSGMPKDRFSAEMPDATLATLKIQPSEPRDSAVYFCASGLVGLLLQGAGNTEAFFGQGTRLTVV.

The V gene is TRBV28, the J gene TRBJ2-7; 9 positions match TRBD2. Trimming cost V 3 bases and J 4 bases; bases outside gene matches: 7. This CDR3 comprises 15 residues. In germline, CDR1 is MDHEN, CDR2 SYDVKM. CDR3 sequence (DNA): TGTGCCAGCAGTTTGGGGAAACTAGCGGGTTACGAGCAGTACTTC. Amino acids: CASSLGKLAGYEQYF. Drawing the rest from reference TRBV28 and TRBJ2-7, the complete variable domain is DVKVTQSSRYLVKRTGEKVFLECVQDMDHENMFWYRQDPGLGLRLIYFSYDVKMKEKGDIPEGYSVSREKKERFSLILESASTNQTSMYLCASSLGKLAGYEQYFGPGTRLTVT.

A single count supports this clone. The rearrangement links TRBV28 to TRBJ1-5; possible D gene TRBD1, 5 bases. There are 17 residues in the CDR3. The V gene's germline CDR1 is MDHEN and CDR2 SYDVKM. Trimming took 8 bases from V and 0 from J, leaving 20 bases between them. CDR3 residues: CASDVGGSENSNQPQHF. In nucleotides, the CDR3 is TGTGCCAGCGATGTTGGGGGGTCCGAGAATAGCAATCAGCCCCAGCATTTT.

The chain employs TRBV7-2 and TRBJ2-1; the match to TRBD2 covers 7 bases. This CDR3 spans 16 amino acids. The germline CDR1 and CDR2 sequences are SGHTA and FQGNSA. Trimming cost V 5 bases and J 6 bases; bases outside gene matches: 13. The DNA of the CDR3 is TGTGCCAGCAGCGCCCAAAGACTAGCTATGGGCAATGAGCAGTTCTTC. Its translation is CASSAQRLAMGNEQFF. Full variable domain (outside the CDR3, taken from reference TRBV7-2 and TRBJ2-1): GAGVSQSPSNKVTEKGKDVELRCDPISGHTALYWYRQSLGQGLEFLIYFQGNSAPDKSGLPSDRFSAERTGGSVSTLTIQRTQQEDSAVYLCASSAQRLAMGNEQFFGPGTRLTVL.

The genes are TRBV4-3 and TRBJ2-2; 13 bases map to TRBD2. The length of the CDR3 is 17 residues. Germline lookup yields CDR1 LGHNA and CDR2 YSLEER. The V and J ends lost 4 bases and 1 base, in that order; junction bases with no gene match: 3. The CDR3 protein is CASSLRTSGRNTGELFF. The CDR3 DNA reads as TGCGCCAGCAGCCTCAGGACTAGCGGGAGGAACACCGGGGAGCTGTTTTTT.

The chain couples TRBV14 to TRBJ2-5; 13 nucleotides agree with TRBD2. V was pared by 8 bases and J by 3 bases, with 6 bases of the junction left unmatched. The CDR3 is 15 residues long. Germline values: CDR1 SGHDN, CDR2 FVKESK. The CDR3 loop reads CASAEGLAGEETQYF. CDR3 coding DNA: TGTGCCAGCGCGGAAGGACTAGCGGGAGAAGAGACCCAGTACTTC.

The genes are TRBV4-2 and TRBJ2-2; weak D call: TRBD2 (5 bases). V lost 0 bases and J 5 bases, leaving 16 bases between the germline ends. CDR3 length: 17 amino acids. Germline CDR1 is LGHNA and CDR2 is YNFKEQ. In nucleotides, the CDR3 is TGTGCCAGCAGCCAAGATTTGGATAGCGTAGAGACCGGGGAGCTGTTTTTT. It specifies CASSQDLDSVETGELFF.

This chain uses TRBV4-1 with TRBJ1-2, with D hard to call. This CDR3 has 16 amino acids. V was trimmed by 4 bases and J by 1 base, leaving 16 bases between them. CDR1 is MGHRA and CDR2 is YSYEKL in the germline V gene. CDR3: CASSPPDAGFNYGYTF. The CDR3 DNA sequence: TGCGCCAGCAGCCCCCCAGACGCGGGATTTAACTATGGCTACACCTTC.

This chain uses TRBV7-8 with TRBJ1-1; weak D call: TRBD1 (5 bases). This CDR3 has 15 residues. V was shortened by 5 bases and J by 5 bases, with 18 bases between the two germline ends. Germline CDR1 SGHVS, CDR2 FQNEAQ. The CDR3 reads CASSPFEAGETEAFF. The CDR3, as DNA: TGTGCCAGCAGCCCCTTTGAGGCGGGGGAGACTGAAGCTTTCTTT.

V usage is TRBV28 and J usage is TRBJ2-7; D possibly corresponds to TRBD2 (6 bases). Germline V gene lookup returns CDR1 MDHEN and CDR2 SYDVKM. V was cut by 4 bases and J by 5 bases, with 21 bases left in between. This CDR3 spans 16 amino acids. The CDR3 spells CASSSKSRASENEQYF. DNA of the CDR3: TGTGCCAGCAGTTCAAAAAGCCGTGCTAGCGAGAACGAGCAGTACTTC.

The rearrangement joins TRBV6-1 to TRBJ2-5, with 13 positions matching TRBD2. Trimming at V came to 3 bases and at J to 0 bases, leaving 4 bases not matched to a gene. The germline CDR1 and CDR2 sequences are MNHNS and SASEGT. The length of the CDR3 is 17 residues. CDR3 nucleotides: TGTGCCAGCAGTGACGCCGGGACTAGCGGGAACCAAGAGACCCAGTACTTC. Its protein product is CASSDAGTSGNQETQYF.

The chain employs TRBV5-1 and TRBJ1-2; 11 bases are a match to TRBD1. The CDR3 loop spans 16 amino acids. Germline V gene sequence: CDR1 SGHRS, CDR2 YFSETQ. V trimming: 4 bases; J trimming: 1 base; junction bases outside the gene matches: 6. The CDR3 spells CASSVPGQGVNYGYTF. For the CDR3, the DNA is TGCGCCAGCAGCGTACCGGGACAGGGGGTTAACTATGGCTACACCTTC.

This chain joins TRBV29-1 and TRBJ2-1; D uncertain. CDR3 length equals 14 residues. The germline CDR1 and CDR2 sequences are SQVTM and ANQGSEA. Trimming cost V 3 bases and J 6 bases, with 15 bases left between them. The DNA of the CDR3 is TGCAGCGTTGACCGAGCGTCGCGGATCAATGAGCAGTTCTTC. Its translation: CSVDRASRINEQFF.

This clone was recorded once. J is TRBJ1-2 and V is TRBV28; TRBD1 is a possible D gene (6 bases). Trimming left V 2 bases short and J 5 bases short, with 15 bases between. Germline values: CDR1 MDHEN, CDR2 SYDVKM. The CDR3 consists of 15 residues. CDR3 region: CASSLNRVILYGYTF. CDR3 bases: TGTGCCAGCAGTTTAAACAGGGTCATCTTGTATGGCTACACCTTC.

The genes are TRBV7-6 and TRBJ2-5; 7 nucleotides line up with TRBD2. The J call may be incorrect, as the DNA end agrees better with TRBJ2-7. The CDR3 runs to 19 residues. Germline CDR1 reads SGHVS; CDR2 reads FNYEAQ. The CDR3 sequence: CASSPFVIAGHPRTYEQYF. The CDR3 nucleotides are TGTGCCAGCAGCCCGTTCGTGATAGCGGGCCACCCGCGTACCTACGAGCAGTACTTC.

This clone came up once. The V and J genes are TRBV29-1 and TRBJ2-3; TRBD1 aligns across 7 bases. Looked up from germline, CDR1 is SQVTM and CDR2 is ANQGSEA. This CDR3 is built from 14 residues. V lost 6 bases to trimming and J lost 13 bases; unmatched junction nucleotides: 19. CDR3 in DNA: TGCAGCGTCCGGGTGGGAAGGGACAGCCCGACGGAGTATTTT. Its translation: CSVRVGRDSPTEYF.

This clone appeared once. CDR3 region: CASTGQDRLAYEQYF. DNA of the CDR3: TGCGCCAGCACCGGTCAGGATAGGCTTGCCTACGAGCAGTACTTC. The J gene is TRBJ2-7, the V gene TRBV10-1, with D hard to call. The CDR3 has 15 amino acids. Germline CDR1 WNHNN, CDR2 SYGVQD (reference sequence). The germline V and J ends were trimmed by 7 bases and 2 bases, with 18 bases remaining between them.

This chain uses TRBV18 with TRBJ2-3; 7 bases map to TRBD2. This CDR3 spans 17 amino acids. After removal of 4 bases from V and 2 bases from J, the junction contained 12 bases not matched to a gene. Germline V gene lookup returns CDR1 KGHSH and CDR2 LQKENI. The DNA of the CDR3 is TGTGCCAGCTCACGCCCGACGCCAGCGGGGTACACAGATACGCAGTATTTT. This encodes CASSRPTPAGYTDTQYF.

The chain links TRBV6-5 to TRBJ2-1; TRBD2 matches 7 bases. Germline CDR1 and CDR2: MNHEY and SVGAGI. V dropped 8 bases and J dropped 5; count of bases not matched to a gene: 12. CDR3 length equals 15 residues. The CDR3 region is CASLPRRETNNEQFF. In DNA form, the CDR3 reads TGTGCCAGCCTCCCGAGGCGGGAGACGAACAATGAGCAGTTCTTC.

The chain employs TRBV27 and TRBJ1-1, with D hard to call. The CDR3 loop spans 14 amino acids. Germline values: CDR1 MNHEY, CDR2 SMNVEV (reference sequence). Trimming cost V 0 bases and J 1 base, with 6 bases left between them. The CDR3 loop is CASSLSPRNTEAFF. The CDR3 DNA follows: TGTGCCAGCAGTTTATCGCCCAGGAACACTGAAGCTTTCTTT.

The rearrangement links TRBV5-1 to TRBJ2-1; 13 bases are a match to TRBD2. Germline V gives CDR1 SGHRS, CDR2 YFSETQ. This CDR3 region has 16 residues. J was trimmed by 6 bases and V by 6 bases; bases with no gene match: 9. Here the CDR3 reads CASTLAGGPSGNEQFF. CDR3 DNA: TGCGCCAGCACACTAGCGGGAGGGCCTTCCGGCAATGAGCAGTTCTTC.

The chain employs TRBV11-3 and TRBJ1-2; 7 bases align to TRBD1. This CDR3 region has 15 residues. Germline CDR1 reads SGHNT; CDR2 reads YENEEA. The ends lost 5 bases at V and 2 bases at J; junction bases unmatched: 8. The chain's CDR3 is CASSPTGQENYGYTF. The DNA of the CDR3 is TGTGCCAGCAGCCCAACCGGACAGGAGAACTATGGCTACACCTTC.

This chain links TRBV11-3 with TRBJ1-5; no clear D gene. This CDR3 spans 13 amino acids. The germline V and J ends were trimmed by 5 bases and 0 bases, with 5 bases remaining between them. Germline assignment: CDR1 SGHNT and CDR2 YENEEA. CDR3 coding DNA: TGTGCCAGCAGCCCTAATAGCAATCAGCCCCAGCATTTT. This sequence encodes CASSPNSNQPQHF.